The TCR beta chain described here comes from a study of radiotherapy plus CTLA-4 blockade in lung cancer. TCRdb's copy holds only in-frame clones and misses some; the assay was immunoSEQ multiplex PCR. There are about 60,000 clones in the sample; over 70% occur only once, and around 3.7% lies in the top ten. The V segment lost 0 bases and the J segment 0 bases; nucleotides outside the gene matches: 4. Germline V gene sequence: CDR1 MGHDK, CDR2 SYGVNS. The CDR3 is made up of 17 amino acids. Regarding the study as a whole: TCR clones of tumor origin grew in blood after radiotherapy plus ipilimumab. Best predicting response, reportedly, were early blood T cell clone dynamics, with interferon-beta.

Note on this clone: Its cognate antigen is unknown.

The sequence was collected from a human donor with non-small cell lung cancer who had a partial response to radiotherapy plus ipilimumab. The sample here was peripheral blood, taken from a patient treated with radiotherapy plus ipilimumab. The chain has TRBV25-1 and TRBJ2-3; 9 bases agree with TRBD1. DNA for the CDR3: TGTGCCAGCAGTGAATATGGGGACAGGGCTAGCACAGATACGCAGTATTTT. This sequence encodes CASSEYGDRASTDTQYF.